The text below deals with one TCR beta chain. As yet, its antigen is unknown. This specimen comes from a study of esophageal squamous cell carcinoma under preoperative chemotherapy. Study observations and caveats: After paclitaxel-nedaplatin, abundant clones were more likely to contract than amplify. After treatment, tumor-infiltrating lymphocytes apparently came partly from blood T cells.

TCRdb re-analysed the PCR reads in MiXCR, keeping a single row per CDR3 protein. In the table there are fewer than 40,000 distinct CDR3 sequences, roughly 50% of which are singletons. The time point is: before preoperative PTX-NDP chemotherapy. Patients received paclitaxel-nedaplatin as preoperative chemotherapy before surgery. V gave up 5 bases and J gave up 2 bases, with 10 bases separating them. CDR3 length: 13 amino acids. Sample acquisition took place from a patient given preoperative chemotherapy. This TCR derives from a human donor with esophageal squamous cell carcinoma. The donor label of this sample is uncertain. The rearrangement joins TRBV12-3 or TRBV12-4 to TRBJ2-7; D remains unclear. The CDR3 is CASSKVRTYEQYF. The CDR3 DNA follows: TGTGCCAGCAGTAAAGTCCGGACCTACGAGCAGTACTTC.